This note documents a single T cell receptor (beta chain) sequence. Tumor samples were taken before definitive surgery or chemotherapy. Produced via immunoSEQ multiplex PCR; TCRdb's table is partial and in-frame only. The data hold 35,000 to 45,000 clones, with 79% observed a single time. The data originate from a study of high-grade serous ovarian cancer treatment subgroups. The ends were cut back, 1 base at V and 9 bases at J, with 16 bases in the middle. Germline V gives CDR1 SNHLY, CDR2 FYNNEI. The CDR3 runs 15 residues. The source is a human donor with high-grade serous ovarian cancer. Sequencing input: tumor tissue. The rearrangement links TRBV2 to TRBJ2-1; tentatively, D is TRBD2 (7 bases). CDR3 loop: CASSEGGGASGEQFF. Here the CDR3 DNA reads TGTGCCAGCAGTGAAGGCGGGGGCGCCTCGGGTGAGCAGTTCTTC.